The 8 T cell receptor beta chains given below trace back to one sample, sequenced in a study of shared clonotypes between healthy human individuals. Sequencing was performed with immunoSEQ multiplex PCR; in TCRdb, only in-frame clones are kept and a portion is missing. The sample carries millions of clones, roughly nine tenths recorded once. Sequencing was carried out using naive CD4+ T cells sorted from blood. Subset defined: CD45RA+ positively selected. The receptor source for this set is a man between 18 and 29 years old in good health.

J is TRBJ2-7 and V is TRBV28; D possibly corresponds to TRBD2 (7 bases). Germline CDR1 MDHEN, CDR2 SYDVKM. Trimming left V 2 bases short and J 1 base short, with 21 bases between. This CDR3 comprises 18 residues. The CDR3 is CASSLPELLGGVSYEQYF. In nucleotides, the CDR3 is TGTGCCAGCAGTTTACCCGAACTTCTAGGGGGGGTTTCCTACGAGCAGTACTTC.

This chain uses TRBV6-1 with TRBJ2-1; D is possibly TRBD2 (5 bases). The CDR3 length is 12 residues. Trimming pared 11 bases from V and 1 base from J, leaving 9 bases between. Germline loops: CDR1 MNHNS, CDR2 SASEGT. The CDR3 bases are TGTGCCGGCGGGTTTTCCTACAATGAGCAGTTCTTC. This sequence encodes CAGGFSYNEQFF.

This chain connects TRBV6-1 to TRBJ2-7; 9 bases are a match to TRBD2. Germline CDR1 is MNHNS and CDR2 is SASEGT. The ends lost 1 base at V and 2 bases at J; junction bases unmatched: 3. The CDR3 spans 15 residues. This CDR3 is CASSEGLAATYEQYF. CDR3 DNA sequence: TGTGCCAGCAGTGAAGGACTAGCGGCCACCTACGAGCAGTACTTC.

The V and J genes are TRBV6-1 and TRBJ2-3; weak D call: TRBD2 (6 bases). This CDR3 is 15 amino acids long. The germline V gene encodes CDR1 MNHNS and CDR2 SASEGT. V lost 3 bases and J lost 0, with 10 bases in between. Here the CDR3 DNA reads TGTGCCAGCAGTGACGCGGGGTCTAGCACAGATACGCAGTATTTT. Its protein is CASSDAGSSTDTQYF.

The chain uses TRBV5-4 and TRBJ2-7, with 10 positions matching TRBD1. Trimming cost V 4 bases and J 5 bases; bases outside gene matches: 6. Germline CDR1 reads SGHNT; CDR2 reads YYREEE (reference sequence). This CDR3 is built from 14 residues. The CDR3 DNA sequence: TGTGCCAGCAGCGCTCCGGGACAGGGGAACGAGCAGTACTTC. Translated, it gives CASSAPGQGNEQYF.

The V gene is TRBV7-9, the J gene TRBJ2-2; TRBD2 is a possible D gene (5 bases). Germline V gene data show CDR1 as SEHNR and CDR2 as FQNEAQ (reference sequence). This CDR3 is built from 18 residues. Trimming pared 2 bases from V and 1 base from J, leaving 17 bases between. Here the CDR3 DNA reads TGTGCCAGCAGCTTACCGCGGGTAGCGTCCCTGAACACCGGGGAGCTGTTTTTT. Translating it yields CASSLPRVASLNTGELFF.

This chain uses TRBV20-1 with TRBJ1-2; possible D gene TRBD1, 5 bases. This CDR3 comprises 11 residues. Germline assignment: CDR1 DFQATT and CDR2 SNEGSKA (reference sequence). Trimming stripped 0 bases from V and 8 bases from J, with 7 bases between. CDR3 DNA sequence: TGCAGTGCTAGAGAACAGGAGGGCTACACCTTC. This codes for CSAREQEGYTF.

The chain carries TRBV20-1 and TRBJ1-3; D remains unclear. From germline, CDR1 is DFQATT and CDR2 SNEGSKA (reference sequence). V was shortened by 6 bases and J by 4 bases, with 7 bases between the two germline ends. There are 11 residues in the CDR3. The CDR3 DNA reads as TGCAGTGCCATCCAAGGAAACACCATATATTTT. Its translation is CSAIQGNTIYF.